A single sample gave rise to the 18 T cell receptor beta chains below, sequenced in a study of shared clonotypes between healthy human individuals. Using immunoSEQ multiplex PCR, the repertoire was profiled, and TCRdb retains in-frame clones only, with some absent. The sample lists some 2.4 million clones; 90% to 95% were seen once. The sample comprised naive CD4+ T cells from PBMCs. Subset given: CD45RA+ positively selected. The source is a man younger than 35 in good health. Some clones in this sample may be carry-over from other donors' samples.

A word on this clone: The sample has other DNA sequences that encode this CDR3 too. The V call is TRBV9, the J call TRBJ2-5; 7 bases map to TRBD1. The CDR3 covers 14 residues. In germline, CDR1 is SGDLS, CDR2 YYNGEE. V trimming: 2 bases; J trimming: 1 base; junction bases outside the gene matches: 2. For the CDR3, the DNA is TGTGCCAGCAGCGTCCAGGGGGTCCAAGAGACCCAGTACTTC. Residues: CASSVQGVQETQYF. The full variable domain, in which reference TRBV9 and TRBJ2-5 provide the parts outside the CDR3, is DSGVTQTPKHLITATGQRVTLRCSPRSGDLSVYWYQQSLDQGLQFLIQYYNGEERAKGNILERFSAQQFPDLHSELNLSSLELGDSALYFCASSVQGVQETQYFGPGTRLLVL.

V and J are TRBV18 and TRBJ1-3, with no clear D. V dropped 3 bases and J dropped 4 bases, with 13 bases sitting between them. From germline, CDR1 is KGHSH and CDR2 LQKENI. The CDR3 loop spans 15 amino acids. The CDR3 sequence is CASSPRQEGGNTIYF. The CDR3 region has the DNA TGTGCCAGCTCACCTAGGCAGGAGGGAGGAAACACCATATATTTT.

The rearrangement uses TRBV5-1 and TRBJ1-2; D may be TRBD1 (5 bases). Deletions cut 4 bases from V and 4 bases from J, with 17 bases between. This CDR3 region has 15 residues. CDR1 and CDR2 (germline): SGHRS, YFSETQ. CDR3 coding DNA: TGCGCCAGCAGCCGAAGTGGGGACCCGGGCTATGGCTACACCTTC. Residues: CASSRSGDPGYGYTF.

Turning to this clone: The same CDR3 also results from other DNA sequences found in this sample. This rearrangement joins TRBV28 to TRBJ1-1; 10 bases line up with TRBD1. The CDR3 is 15 amino acids. Germline V gene sequence: CDR1 MDHEN, CDR2 SYDVKM. Trimming cost V 5 bases and J 3 bases; bases outside gene matches: 6. The CDR3 DNA reads as TGTGCCAGCAGTCTTTGGACAGGGGGAGACACTGAAGCTTTCTTT. This encodes CASSLWTGGDTEAFF.

The V and J genes are TRBV5-5 and TRBJ2-3; D not resolved. CDR3 size: 16 residues. Germline lookup yields CDR1 SGHKS and CDR2 YYEKEE (reference sequence). The ends were cut back, 1 base at V and 4 bases at J, with 16 bases in the middle. CDR3 in amino acids: CASSLLVQIWADTQYF. Here the CDR3 DNA reads TGTGCCAGCAGCTTGCTCGTCCAGATTTGGGCAGATACGCAGTATTTT.

This sequence joins TRBV5-5 and TRBJ1-5; 8 nucleotides agree with TRBD1. J gave up 7 bases and V 4 bases, and 10 bases lay outside the gene matches. CDR3 length: 15 amino acids. Germline V lookup: CDR1 SGHKS, CDR2 YYEKEE (reference sequence). The CDR3 nucleotides are TGTGCCAGCAGCATGACAGGGGCCGGTGGGCAGCCCCAGCATTTT. Protein: CASSMTGAGGQPQHF.

The chain has TRBV7-2 and TRBJ1-2; D is unresolved. This CDR3 comprises 13 residues. Germline V lookup: CDR1 SGHTA, CDR2 FQGNSA. Trimming left V 1 base short and J 8 bases short, with 11 bases between. This chain's CDR3 is CASSLERGSGYTF. The DNA for the CDR3 is TGTGCCAGCAGCTTAGAACGCGGGAGCGGCTACACCTTC. The entire variable domain, with the rest obtained from reference TRBV7-2 and TRBJ1-2, is as follows: GAGVSQSPSNKVTEKGKDVELRCDPISGHTALYWYRQSLGQGLEFLIYFQGNSAPDKSGLPSDRFSAERTGGSVSTLTIQRTQQEDSAVYLCASSLERGSGYTFGSGTRLTVV.

The genes are TRBV6-5 and TRBJ2-7; 7 bases line up with TRBD1. The V segment lost 8 bases and the J segment 6 bases; nucleotides outside the gene matches: 4. This CDR3 comprises 11 residues. Germline CDR1 reads MNHEY; CDR2 reads SVGAGI. CDR3 in amino acids: CASSDRVEQYF. As DNA, the CDR3 is TGTGCCAGCTCAGACAGGGTCGAGCAGTACTTC.

The V call is TRBV7-2, the J call TRBJ2-3; D is unclear. Germline V CDR1 and CDR2: SGHTA, FQGNSA. CDR3 length: 12 amino acids. Trimming shortened V by 1 base and J by 7 bases, and 6 bases separated the two germline ends. CDR3 residues: CASSLVLHTQYF. The CDR3 DNA is TGTGCCAGCAGCTTAGTTCTGCATACGCAGTATTTT.

This chain uses TRBV5-1 with TRBJ1-2, with TRBD1 as a possible D gene (5 bases). V dropped 0 bases and J dropped 3 bases, with 9 bases sitting between them. The CDR3 length is 14 residues. Per the germline V gene, CDR1 is SGHRS and CDR2 is YFSETQ. CDR3 loop: CASSLVSQDYGYTF. CDR3 coding DNA: TGCGCCAGCAGCTTGGTTTCACAGGACTATGGCTACACCTTC.

About this clone: This sample also contains other DNA sequences that code for the same CDR3. The gene calls are TRBV2 and TRBJ2-5; tentative D call: TRBD2 (5 bases). Germline V gene lookup returns CDR1 SNHLY and CDR2 FYNNEI. V was trimmed by 2 bases and J by 2 bases, leaving 9 bases between them. CDR3 length: 14 amino acids. The CDR3 protein is CASSERTGQETQYF. DNA of the CDR3: TGTGCCAGCAGTGAACGAACGGGGCAAGAGACCCAGTACTTC.

The gene calls are TRBV4-1 and TRBJ2-7; 10 bases are shared with TRBD2. Germline values: CDR1 MGHRA, CDR2 YSYEKL. The length of the CDR3 is 16 residues. The ends lost 4 bases at V and 5 bases at J; junction bases unmatched: 11. The CDR3 nucleotides read TGCGCCAGCAGCCGAAAATCTATAGCGGGAGGCCACGAGCAGTACTTC. Translation gives CASSRKSIAGGHEQYF.

V is TRBV6-6 and J is TRBJ2-5, with 7 bases matching TRBD1. V was pared by 5 bases and J by 1 base, with 10 bases of the junction left unmatched. CDR1 and CDR2 from the germline V gene are MNHNY and SVGAGI (reference sequence). This CDR3 spans 16 amino acids. The CDR3 spells CASSPRATGLQETQYF. The CDR3 coding sequence is TGTGCCAGCAGTCCACGAGCGACAGGGCTCCAAGAGACCCAGTACTTC.

The chain carries TRBV28 and TRBJ1-1; D remains unclear. V was cut by 6 bases and J by 2 bases, with 13 bases left in between. The CDR3 is 14 amino acids. The germline CDR1 and CDR2 sequences are MDHEN and SYDVKM. CDR3 DNA: TGTGCCAGCAGCTCGTTACCGGGAAACACTGAAGCTTTCTTT. This codes for CASSSLPGNTEAFF.

V is TRBV11-3 and J is TRBJ2-2; D is ambiguous. Germline assignment: CDR1 SGHNT and CDR2 YENEEA. This CDR3 has 14 residues. The V gene lost 3 bases and the J gene lost 5 bases, with 10 bases spanning the gap. The CDR3 bases are TGTGCCAGCAGCTTCGACGTGGCTACCGGGGAGCTGTTTTTT. It is translated as CASSFDVATGELFF. Filled out from reference TRBV11-3 and TRBJ2-2, the complete variable domain reads EAGVVQSPRYKIIEKKQPVAFWCNPISGHNTLYWYLQNLGQGPELLIRYENEEAVDDSQLPKDRFSAERLKGVDSTLKIQPAELGDSAVYLCASSFDVATGELFFGEGSRLTVL.

In this sample, this clone turned up once. The rearrangement uses TRBV7-9 and TRBJ1-1, with D unclear. The CDR3 length is 12 residues. With 2 bases removed from V and 5 bases from J, the gap between germline ends came to 6 bases. Germline V gives CDR1 SEHNR, CDR2 FQNEAQ (reference sequence). The CDR3 nucleotides read TGTGCCAGCAGCTTATTGGCTACTGAAGCTTTCTTT. It encodes CASSLLATEAFF.

This chain links TRBV7-9 with TRBJ1-1, with D possibly being TRBD1 (5 bases). Germline V gene sequence: CDR1 SEHNR, CDR2 FQNEAQ (reference sequence). The length of the CDR3 is 15 residues. The V and J ends lost 5 bases and 5 bases respectively, with 18 bases between them. This CDR3 is CASSQRAGPGTEAFF. CDR3 DNA: TGTGCCAGCAGCCAGAGGGCAGGGCCGGGGACTGAAGCTTTCTTT.

J is TRBJ2-2 and V is TRBV25-1; the D is unclear. Trimming pared 5 bases from V and 7 bases from J, leaving 14 bases between. This CDR3 has 14 amino acids. CDR1 MGHDK and CDR2 SYGVNS come from the germline V gene. The CDR3 reads CASSPLAGGGELFF. The CDR3 coding sequence is TGTGCCAGCAGTCCGCTCGCTGGTGGCGGGGAGCTGTTTTTT.